This T cell receptor beta chain was recovered during a study of vaccination effects on CD4 cells after COVID-19. Whole-study context: Each person got two doses of an mRNA SARS-CoV-2 vaccine, BNT162b2 or mRNA-1273. A couple of convalescent patients each provided a sample, at 16 days and at one week before vaccination.

Some clones are missing from TCRdb's copy, which holds only in-frame ones; the method was immunoSEQ multiplex PCR. This table holds 20,000 or so clones, about 70% found once. Germline-derived CDR1 and CDR2 are KGHDR and SFDVKD. This CDR3 is built from 12 residues. The V end was cut by 3 bases, the J end by 8 bases, with 9 bases between. There are a few counts of this clone. The target antigen is unknown. The ViraFEST assay expanded antigen-specific CD4+ T cells with viral peptide pools before sequencing. Between days 9 and 11 of culture, CD4+ T cells were separated out. The individual was infected with SARS-CoV-2 between March and December 2020, as confirmed by PCR. Wells of a few million PBMC each were grown with 8.5 to 10 IU/ml IL-2 and around 10 ug/ml peptides.

This clonotype was sampled from a human donor who had a prior SARS-CoV-2 infection. This sample comprised CD4+ T cells from PBMCs cultured with SARS-CoV-2 spike peptides, obtained before COVID-19 vaccination. V usage is TRBV24-1 and J usage is TRBJ1-2, with D unclear. In DNA form, the CDR3 reads TGTGCCACCAGTGATCCCGGGTACGGCTACACCTTC. Residues: CATSDPGYGYTF.